These 30 T cell receptor beta chains share one sample of origin, sequenced in a study of T cells in Graves' hyperthyroidism and ophthalmopathy. RNA transcripts gave rise to amplified TCR beta CDR3 regions. The TCR CDR3 first-round RT-PCR relied on the HTBI primer set. TCRdb fed the multiplex PCR reads into MiXCR, producing one record per CDR3 protein. The sample contains approximately 370,000 distinct CDR3 sequences, around 14% of which appear only once. Sequencing input: blood. These TCRs come from a woman aged 25 to 45 with Graves' hyperthyroidism.

The rearrangement joins TRBV6-2 or TRBV6-3 to TRBJ1-1, with unresolved D. Germline V gives CDR1 MNHEY, CDR2 SVGEGT. The CDR3 length is 14 residues. Trimming removed 0 bases from V and 7 bases from J, with 12 bases in between. CDR3 residues: CASSYSSVQREAFF. CDR3 DNA sequence: TGTGCCAGCAGTTACTCCTCCGTACAACGTGAAGCTTTCTTT.

This clonotype was seen a few times. This chain connects TRBV15 to TRBJ2-1; possibly TRBD2 for D (7 bases). Germline assignment: CDR1 LNHNV and CDR2 YYDKDF (reference sequence). The V end lost 5 bases, the J end lost 2 bases, and 16 bases lay between the germline ends. CDR3 size: 16 residues. The CDR3 protein is CATSPGGRGTYNEQFF. CDR3 sequence (DNA): TGTGCCACCAGCCCCGGGGGGCGGGGGACCTACAATGAGCAGTTCTTC.

Here the CDR3 DNA reads TGTGCCAGCACGCCGATCCGGGGGAGGCAACACAATGAGCAGTTCTTC. Its protein is CASTPIRGRQHNEQFF. This chain links TRBV28 with TRBJ2-1; D may be TRBD2 (6 bases). The CDR3 consists of 16 residues. Looked up from germline, CDR1 is MDHEN and CDR2 is SYDVKM. With 7 bases removed from V and 5 bases from J, the gap between germline ends came to 21 bases.

The table lists this clonotype with many counts. The chain employs TRBV28 and TRBJ2-7; the match to TRBD1 covers 12 bases. The CDR3 is 17 residues long. The ends lost 3 bases at V and 3 bases at J; junction bases unmatched: 9. CDR1 and CDR2 (germline): MDHEN, SYDVKM. The CDR3 nucleotides are TGTGCCAGCAGTTTTCCGGTCGGGACAGGGGGCCTCTACGAGCAGTACTTC. Protein: CASSFPVGTGGLYEQYF.

The sample holds a few counts of this clonotype. This chain connects TRBV6-6 to TRBJ1-4, with D possibly matching TRBD1 (6 bases). Trimming took 2 bases from V and 7 from J, leaving 14 bases between them. CDR3 length: 15 residues. CDR1 and CDR2 from the germline V gene are MNHNY and SVGAGI (reference sequence). The CDR3 here is CASSYRGRGGEKLFF. As DNA, the CDR3 is TGTGCCAGCAGTTACCGGGGCAGGGGAGGTGAAAAACTGTTTTTT.

This clonotype was detected only a few times. The gene calls are TRBV11-2 and TRBJ2-5, with 8 positions matching TRBD1. This CDR3 has 18 residues. The V gene end was trimmed by 1 base and the J gene end by 1 base; junction bases not matched to a gene: 11. Germline loops: CDR1 SGHAT, CDR2 FQNNGV. CDR3 sequence reads: CASSLGQGSLWGQETQYF. The CDR3 nucleotides are TGTGCCAGCAGCTTAGGACAGGGGAGCCTCTGGGGCCAAGAGACCCAGTACTTC.

There are a few counts of this clonotype. The chain carries TRBV9 and TRBJ2-1; TRBD2 matches at 9 bases. With 3 bases clipped from V and 8 bases from J, the junction kept 9 bases outside the gene matches. The CDR3 sequence is 15 residues long. The germline V gene has CDR1 SGDLS and CDR2 YYNGEE. The chain's CDR3 is CASSEPRGLADEQFF. In DNA, the CDR3 is TGTGCCAGCAGCGAGCCCAGGGGACTAGCCGATGAGCAGTTCTTC.

This clonotype was seen many times. The chain has TRBV6-2 or TRBV6-3 and TRBJ2-6; a weak D match, TRBD2 (5 bases). Trimming removed 0 bases from V and 3 bases from J, with 9 bases in between. Germline V CDR1 and CDR2: MNHEY, SVGEGT. CDR3 size: 16 residues. As DNA, the CDR3 is TGTGCCAGCAGTTACTCGTTCGGGGTTGGGGCCAACGTCCTGACTTTC. Its protein product is CASSYSFGVGANVLTF.

This clonotype was recorded many times. V gene TRBV11-2 combines with J gene TRBJ2-1; 7 nucleotides align to TRBD2. The germline V gene has CDR1 SGHAT and CDR2 FQNNGV. V was pared by 0 bases and J by 6 bases, with 5 bases of the junction left unmatched. CDR3 length equals 15 residues. The CDR3 loop reads CASSLEAGGSNEQFF. CDR3 nucleotides: TGTGCCAGCAGCTTAGAGGCCGGCGGGAGCAATGAGCAGTTCTTC.

For this clonotype: This sequence may be a read error, since a much larger clone differs from it by one base. This chain links TRBV28 with TRBJ2-7; D is ambiguous. From germline, CDR1 is MDHEN and CDR2 SYDVKM. The CDR3 length is 15 residues. The CDR3 sequence is CASSWAEYPSYEQCF. DNA of the CDR3: TGTGCCAGCAGTTGGGCTGAATACCCCTCCTACGAGCAGTGCTTC.

This clonotype occurred many times. The rearrangement links TRBV12-3 or TRBV12-4 to TRBJ2-5, with unresolved D. This CDR3 contains 11 residues. Between the trimmed V and J ends, which lost 4 bases and 4 bases, there was a span of 4 bases. CDR3 nucleotides: TGTGCCAGCAGTTCAGGAGAGACCCAGTACTTC. It encodes CASSSGETQYF.

This clonotype was seen a few times. The chain links TRBV3-1 to TRBJ2-1, with 9 bases fitting TRBD2. This CDR3 has 15 amino acids. Trimming at V came to 3 bases and at J to 4 bases, leaving 4 bases not matched to a gene. Looked up from germline, CDR1 is LGHDT and CDR2 is YNNKEL (reference sequence). CDR3 protein: CASSQASGTYNEQFF. CDR3 DNA sequence: TGTGCCAGCAGCCAGGCTAGCGGGACTTACAATGAGCAGTTCTTC.

In this sample, this clonotype turned up many times. J is TRBJ2-3 and V is TRBV18; D is undetermined. V dropped 3 bases and J dropped 6 bases, with 10 bases sitting between them. Germline assignment: CDR1 KGHSH and CDR2 LQKENI. The CDR3 consists of 13 residues. The CDR3 bases are TGTGCCAGCTCACCGTCGCGGAGTGATACGCAGTATTTT. Translating gives CASSPSRSDTQYF.

The rearrangement uses TRBV7-9 and TRBJ2-5, with TRBD1 matching over 7 bases. Germline V CDR1 and CDR2: SEHNR, FQNEAQ (reference sequence). This CDR3 has 14 amino acids. After removal of 3 bases from V and 3 bases from J, the junction contained 4 bases not matched to a gene. In DNA form, the CDR3 reads TGTGCCAGCAGCTTCCCAGACAGGGAAGAGACCCAGTACTTC. Protein sequence: CASSFPDREETQYF.

The V gene is TRBV30, the J gene TRBJ1-1; D not certain. CDR3 length equals 13 residues. CDR1 and CDR2 from the germline V gene are GTSNPN and SVGIG (reference sequence). V lost 4 bases and J 3 bases, leaving 12 bases between the germline ends. The CDR3 DNA is TGTGCCTGGACATCCTACTGGGACACTGAAGCTTTCTTT. Its translation is CAWTSYWDTEAFF.

This sequence joins TRBV6-1 and TRBJ2-7; 10 positions match TRBD1. This CDR3 has 16 amino acids. V dropped 7 bases and J dropped 1; count of bases not matched to a gene: 10. Germline V gene lookup returns CDR1 MNHNS and CDR2 SASEGT. The CDR3 DNA reads TGTGCCAGCAATCAATGGCGGGACAGGGGATCCTACGAGCAGTACTTC. Protein sequence: CASNQWRDRGSYEQYF.

This sequence joins TRBV4-2 and TRBJ2-3; no clear D. Germline loops: CDR1 LGHNA, CDR2 YNFKEQ. V was pared by 1 base and J by 5 bases, with 13 bases between. The CDR3 is made up of 15 amino acids. The CDR3 here is CASSQVQTVGDTQYF. CDR3 nucleotide sequence: TGTGCCAGCAGCCAAGTCCAAACAGTGGGAGATACGCAGTATTTT.

This clonotype came up many times. This sequence joins TRBV28 and TRBJ2-3, with 7 bases matching TRBD1. Trimming took 10 bases from V and 2 from J; bases not matched to a gene: 9. Germline-derived CDR1 and CDR2 are MDHEN and SYDVKM. The CDR3 has 14 amino acids. CDR3 in amino acids: CATAGTELTDTQYF. CDR3 nucleotides: TGTGCCACCGCCGGGACAGAACTCACAGATACGCAGTATTTT.

V usage is TRBV2 and J usage is TRBJ2-1; 8 bases are a match to TRBD2. Per germline, CDR1 SNHLY and CDR2 FYNNEI. CDR3 length equals 15 residues. With V trimmed by 4 bases and J by 9 bases, 11 bases remained unmatched. In DNA form, the CDR3 reads TGTGCCAGCAGTGGACAAGGAGCGGGAGTTGGTGAGCAGTTCTTC. This encodes CASSGQGAGVGEQFF.

This clonotype was detected once. V gene TRBV30 combines with J gene TRBJ1-2; unclear D gene. The V end was cut by 2 bases, the J end by 1 base, with 5 bases between. Germline V gene lookup returns CDR1 GTSNPN and CDR2 SVGIG (reference sequence). The CDR3 is made up of 12 amino acids. In DNA form, the CDR3 reads TGTGCCTGGAGTAGGGATAACTATGGCTACACCTTC. Residues: CAWSRDNYGYTF. The variable domain in full, with the rest retrieved from reference TRBV30 and TRBJ1-2, is SQTIHQWPATLVQPVGSPLSLECTVEGTSNPNLYWYRQAAGRGLQLLFYSVGIGQISSEVPQNLSASRPQDRQFILSSKKLLLSDSGFYLCAWSRDNYGYTFGSGTRLTVV.

This clonotype has a count of ten or more. The chain is built from TRBV2 and TRBJ2-3; the D gene could be TRBD1 or TRBD2 (6 bases each). The CDR3 has 15 residues. Germline CDR1 and CDR2: SNHLY and FYNNEI. Between the trimmed V and J ends, which lost 1 base and 2 bases, there was a span of 10 bases. The DNA for the CDR3 is TGTGCCAGCAGTGAAGGAGGGGGGCACACAGATACGCAGTATTTT. Translated: CASSEGGGHTDTQYF.

The sample holds a few counts of this clonotype. The chain couples TRBV6-1 to TRBJ2-1; tentatively, D is TRBD1 (5 bases). The CDR3 covers 15 residues. The V end was cut by 6 bases, the J end by 3 bases, with 15 bases between. Germline assignment: CDR1 MNHNS and CDR2 SASEGT. The CDR3 region has the DNA TGTGCCAGCAGCAAGGACACGTTAAACTACAATGAGCAGTTCTTC. Residues: CASSKDTLNYNEQFF.

This clonotype showed up just a few times. The V gene is TRBV3-1, the J gene TRBJ2-1; 11 nucleotides line up with TRBD1. Germline V gene lookup returns CDR1 LGHDT and CDR2 YNNKEL (reference sequence). Germline trimming cut 4 bases from V and 7 bases from J; bases unmatched to any gene: 6. The CDR3 extends over 15 amino acids. The CDR3 loop is CASSPGQGVGNEQFF. CDR3 nucleotide sequence: TGTGCCAGCAGCCCGGGACAGGGGGTGGGAAATGAGCAGTTCTTC.

This clonotype was seen at least ten times. The gene calls are TRBV20-1 and TRBJ1-1; TRBD1 might be the D (5 bases). Germline V CDR1 and CDR2: DFQATT, SNEGSKA (reference sequence). CDR3 length: 12 residues. V shed 3 bases and J shed 4 bases, with 9 bases lying between them. Written as DNA, the CDR3 is TGCAGTGCTAGTGATGGGGGCACTGAAGCTTTCTTT. Translated: CSASDGGTEAFF.

This clonotype was counted at least ten times. This chain joins TRBV4-1 and TRBJ2-7, with TRBD1 matching over 12 bases. This CDR3 is 15 amino acids long. Germline CDR1 is MGHRA and CDR2 is YSYEKL. With 1 base clipped from V and 6 bases from J, the junction kept 4 bases outside the gene matches. CDR3 DNA sequence: TGCGCCAGCAGCCAAGCCGGGACAGGGGGCATCGAGCAGTACTTC. Its protein is CASSQAGTGGIEQYF.

For this clonotype: A junction boundary mismatches the germline segment, possibly from a read error. J is TRBJ2-1 and V is TRBV28; TRBD2 matches at 12 bases. The CDR3 covers 17 residues. Germline lookup yields CDR1 MDHEN and CDR2 SYDVKM. The CDR3 DNA follows: TGCGCCAGCAGCCAAGGACTAGCGGGGAGCTCCTACAATGAGCAGTTCTTC. Translated, it gives CASSQGLAGSSYNEQFF.

The chain employs TRBV28 and TRBJ1-5; D not certain. Per germline, CDR1 MDHEN and CDR2 SYDVKM. The germline V and J ends were trimmed by 2 bases and 6 bases, with 5 bases remaining between them. This CDR3 has 12 residues. In DNA, the CDR3 is TGTGCCAGCAGTTTACAGGTTCAGCCCCAGCATTTT. Amino acids: CASSLQVQPQHF.

The sample holds many counts of this clonotype. V gene TRBV5-1 combines with J gene TRBJ2-3; 7 positions agree with TRBD2. The V and J ends lost 2 bases and 4 bases, in that order; junction bases with no gene match: 13. In germline, CDR1 is SGHRS, CDR2 YFSETQ. This CDR3 comprises 17 residues. The CDR3 sequence: CASSFSETAGFADTQYF. In DNA form, the CDR3 reads TGCGCCAGCAGCTTTAGTGAAACAGCGGGATTCGCAGATACGCAGTATTTT. The full variable domain, its missing parts supplied by reference TRBV5-1 and TRBJ2-3, is KAGVTQTPRYLIKTRGQQVTLSCSPISGHRSVSWYQQTPGQGLQFLFEYFSETQRNKGNFPGRFSGRQFSNSRSEMNVSTLELGDSALYLCASSFSETAGFADTQYFGPGTRLTVL.

The chain is built from TRBV6-2 or TRBV6-3 and TRBJ2-7; TRBD2 agrees at 8 bases. The CDR3 consists of 16 residues. Germline CDR1 MNHEY, CDR2 SVGEGT. The ends lost 6 bases at V and 1 base at J; junction bases unmatched: 11. CDR3 sequence: CASSPFGAGGSYEQYF. The DNA of the CDR3 is TGTGCCAGCAGCCCGTTCGGGGCGGGAGGTTCCTACGAGCAGTACTTC.

This clonotype was observed at least ten times. The chain couples TRBV28 to TRBJ2-7, with 10 bases lining up with TRBD2. The CDR3 runs to 16 residues. The germline gives CDR1 MDHEN, CDR2 SYDVKM. Unmatched junction bases numbered 10, after V lost 2 bases and J lost 6 bases. The CDR3 loop is CASSLLAGVTPIEQYF. CDR3 nucleotides: TGTGCCAGCAGTTTACTAGCGGGAGTTACCCCCATCGAGCAGTACTTC.